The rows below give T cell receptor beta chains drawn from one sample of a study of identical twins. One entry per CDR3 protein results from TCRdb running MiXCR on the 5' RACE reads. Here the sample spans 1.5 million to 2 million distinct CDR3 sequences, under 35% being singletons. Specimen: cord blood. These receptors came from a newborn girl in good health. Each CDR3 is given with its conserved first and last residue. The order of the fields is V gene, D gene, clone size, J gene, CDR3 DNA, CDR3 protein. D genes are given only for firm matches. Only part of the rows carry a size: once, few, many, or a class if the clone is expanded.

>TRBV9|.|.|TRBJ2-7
TGTGCCAGCAGCGCAGACCTTTACTCCTACGAGCAGTACTTC
CASSADLYSYEQYF
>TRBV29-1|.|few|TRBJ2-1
TGCAGCGTACACGGACAGAGCTCCTACAATGAGCAGTTCTTC
CSVHGQSSYNEQFF
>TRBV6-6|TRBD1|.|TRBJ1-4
TGTGCCAGCAGACAGGCAGGGGGCTTGGGTGAAAAACTGTTTTTT
CASRQAGGLGEKLFF
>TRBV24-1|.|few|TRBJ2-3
TGTGCCCCAATATTCGGGTCAGCAGATACGCAGTATTTT
CAPIFGSADTQYF
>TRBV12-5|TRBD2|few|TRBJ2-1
TGTGCTAGTGGTTTGATATTAGCGGGAGGGCCCTACAATGAGCAGTTCTTC
CASGLILAGGPYNEQFF
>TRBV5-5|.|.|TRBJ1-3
TGTGCCAGCAGCTTGGAGGGGAGGCCTGGAAACACCATATATTTT
CASSLEGRPGNTIYF
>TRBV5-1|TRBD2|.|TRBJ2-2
TGCGCCAGCAGTTTTGGGACTATGAACACCGGGGAGCTGTTTTTT
CASSFGTMNTGELFF
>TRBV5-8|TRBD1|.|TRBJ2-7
TGTGCCAGCAGACGAGGGGGCTTCAGATCCTACGAGCAGTACTTC
CASRRGGFRSYEQYF
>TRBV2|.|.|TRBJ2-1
TGTACCAGCAATCCTGAGGGGGGCTCCTACAATGAGCAGTTCTTC
CTSNPEGGSYNEQFF
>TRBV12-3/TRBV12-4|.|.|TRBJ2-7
TGTGCCAGCAGTTTACTCACAGGGCCCTCCTACGAGCAGTACTTC
CASSLLTGPSYEQYF
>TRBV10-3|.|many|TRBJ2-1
TGTGCCATCGGTTCTTCCTACAATGAGCAGTTCTTC
CAIGSSYNEQFF
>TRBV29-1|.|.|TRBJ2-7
TGCAGCGCCGGGCGGGTAGCGGACGGCTACGAGCAGTACTTC
CSAGRVADGYEQYF
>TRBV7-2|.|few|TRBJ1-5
TGTGCCAGCAGCTTAGCAGGGATTGGACAGCCCCAGCATTTT
CASSLAGIGQPQHF
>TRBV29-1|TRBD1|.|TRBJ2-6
TGCAGCGTCGCTAAGACAGGGGGCACTGGGGCCAACGTCCTGACTTTC
CSVAKTGGTGANVLTF
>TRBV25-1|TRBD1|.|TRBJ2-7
TGTGCCAGCACCACGACAGGGGGCTACGAGCAGTACTTC
CASTTTGGYEQYF
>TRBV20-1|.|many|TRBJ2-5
TGCAGTGCTAGAGGCGGGAACAAGGAGACCCAGTACTTC
CSARGGNKETQYF
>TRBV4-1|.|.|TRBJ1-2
TGCGCCAGCAGCCAAAGAACAGGGTTGGGCTATGGCTACACCTTC
CASSQRTGLGYGYTF
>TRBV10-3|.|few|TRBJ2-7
TGTGCCATCAGTCCCGGGGACTCCTACGAGCAGTACTTC
CAISPGDSYEQYF
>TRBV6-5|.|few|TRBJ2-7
TGTGCCAGCAGTTACCAGTTTCCCTCCTACGAGCAGTACTTC
CASSYQFPSYEQYF
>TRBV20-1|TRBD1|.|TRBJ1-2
TGCAGTGCTAGAGCCGGACAGGGGCATGGCTACACCTTC
CSARAGQGHGYTF
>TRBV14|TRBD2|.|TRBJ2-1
TGTGCCAGCAGCCCTAGCGGGAGGCACTACAATGAGCAGTTCTTC
CASSPSGRHYNEQFF
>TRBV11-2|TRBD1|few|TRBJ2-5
TGTGCCAGCACCGTGACAGGGGGGGAGACCCAGTACTTC
CASTVTGGETQYF
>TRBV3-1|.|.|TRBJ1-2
TGTGCCAGCAGCCTTCAGATGGGCGGGGGCTACACCTTC
CASSLQMGGGYTF
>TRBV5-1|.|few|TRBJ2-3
TGCGCCAGCAGCTTGGCACGCGGGCAGGGAGATACGCAGTATTTT
CASSLARGQGDTQYF
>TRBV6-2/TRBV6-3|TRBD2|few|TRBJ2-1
TGTGCCAGCAGTTACTATAATAGCGGGAGGCAGAGTGAGCAGTTCTTC
CASSYYNSGRQSEQFF
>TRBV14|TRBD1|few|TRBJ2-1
TGTGCCAGCAGCCAAGCCGGGACAGCCTACAATGAGCAGTTCTTC
CASSQAGTAYNEQFF
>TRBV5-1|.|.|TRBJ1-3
TGCGCCAGCAGCGGTGGATCTGGAAACACCATATATTTT
CASSGGSGNTIYF
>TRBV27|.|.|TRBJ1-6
TGTGCCAGCAGTCTAAAGGGAGGGATTGGGTTTGGTTCACCCCTCCACTTT
CASSLKGGIGFGSPLHF
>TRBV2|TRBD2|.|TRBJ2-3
TGTGCCAGCAGTGAAGCGCCTAGCGGGGGCACAGATACGCAGTATTTT
CASSEAPSGGTDTQYF